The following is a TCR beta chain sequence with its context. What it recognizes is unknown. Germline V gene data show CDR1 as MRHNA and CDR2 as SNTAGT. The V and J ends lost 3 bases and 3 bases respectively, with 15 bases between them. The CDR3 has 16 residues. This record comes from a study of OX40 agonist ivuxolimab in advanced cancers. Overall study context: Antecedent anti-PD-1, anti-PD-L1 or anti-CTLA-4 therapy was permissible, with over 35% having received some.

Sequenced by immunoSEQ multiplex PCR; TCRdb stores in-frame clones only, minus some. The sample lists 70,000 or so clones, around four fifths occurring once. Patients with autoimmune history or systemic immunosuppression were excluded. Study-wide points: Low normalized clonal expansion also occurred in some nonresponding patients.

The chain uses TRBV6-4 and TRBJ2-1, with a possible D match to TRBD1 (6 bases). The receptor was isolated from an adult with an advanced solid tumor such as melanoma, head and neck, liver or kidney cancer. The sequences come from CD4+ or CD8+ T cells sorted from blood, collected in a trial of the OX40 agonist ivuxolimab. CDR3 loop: CASSEGYNRVYNEQFF. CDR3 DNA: TGTGCCAGCAGTGAGGGGTATAACAGGGTCTACAATGAGCAGTTCTTC.